These T cell receptor beta chains were read from a single sample in a study of siplizumab effects on memory and regulatory T cells. Their recognized antigens are unknown. Measured with immunoSEQ multiplex PCR; TCRdb has only the in-frame clones, and not every one. Here the sample spans around 790 clones, roughly 70% being singletons. Specimen: CFSE-low (dividing) CD4+ T cells sorted from an allogeneic mixed lymphocyte reaction. The receptors here all came from a human donor in good health; the cells came from an allogeneic mixed lymphocyte reaction. Some clones in this sample may be carry-over from other donors' samples. Each CDR3 is given with its conserved first and last residue. Size is stated for part of the rows, as once, few or many counts, or as a class when the clone is expanded.

few	TRBV11-2	CASSLVGGYEQYF
-	TRBV4-1	CASSQDSGWGGSYEQYF
-	TRBV7-9	CASSPGANYGYTF
large	TRBV6-5	CASSYSTGFSGYTF
few	TRBV6-4	CASSDWPGNTQYF
-	TRBV20-1	CSAWAASEQFF
-	TRBV10-3	CAISDRTSGIYNEQFF
-	TRBV7-3	CASRNSGSDNEQFF
-	TRBV28	CASRPTGGAGFTEAFF
few	TRBV15	CATSRDIPGGHYGYTF
-	TRBV6-1	CASTGGGQGTDTQYF
few	TRBV7-9	CASSLVVSENEKLFF
-	TRBV27	CASSKGIHEQYF
-	TRBV9	CASSVVGIAADTQYF
few	TRBV29-1	CSVTDSSNQPQHF
-	TRBV27	CASSFSANTGELFF
few	TRBV6-5	CASSWDRKSYGYTF
-	TRBV6-5	CASSLTSGMIDTQYF
-	TRBV5-5	CASSWGQGGTEAFF
-	TRBV7-7	CASSAQGTQETQYF
-	TRBV28	CASSFWDGVSYEQYF
-	TRBV10-2	CASSGAGNTQYF
-	TRBV7-2	CASSPAGLAGGNEQYF
-	TRBV19	CASSSGQGNYGYTF
-	TRBV7-2	CASSLVRSTYGYTF
-	TRBV18	CASSPLSDTQYF
few	TRBV9	CASSPGVGPQHF
few	TRBV7-9	CASSFQTGQGTGELFF
-	TRBV5-1	CASSLTGTGNTIYF
-	TRBV7-9	CASSTEQGNEQFF
-	TRBV12-5	CASGRDPGRRPHF
-	TRBV18	CASSQTTGTGSSYEQYF
-	TRBV19	CASREGQSYTEAFF
-	TRBV7-2	CASSEQAGGHTDTQYF
once	TRBV7-6	CASSLVGAGTGVYEQYF
few	TRBV5-4	CASSLAGTGGNTGELFF
few	TRBV7-2	CASSLSSGSGETQYF
few	TRBV27	CASSSYRDSKDRQYF
-	TRBV11-2	CASSWSGGFTYEQYF
few	TRBV19	CASSTPGTRAEAFF
-	TRBV9	CASSVGGHLDNEQFF
-	TRBV6-5	CASSYEPGRPGAGQFF
-	TRBV4-1	CASSQDLTGELFF
-	TRBV7-9	CASSSGQGQNYGYTF
-	TRBV6-6	CASSLIRGELFF
-	TRBV7-2	CASTNPGYAGYTF
-	TRBV6-6	CASSYSRNSQETQYF
-	TRBV30	CAWSVIYEQYF
few	TRBV18	CASSPSSGPSTDTQYF
-	TRBV9	CASSASQGFRGDEQFF